One sample yielded the 12 T cell receptor beta chains listed below, sequenced in a study of siplizumab effects on memory and regulatory T cells. The method was immunoSEQ multiplex PCR; TCRdb's version includes in-frame clones alone and lacks a portion of them. In the table there are 70,000 to 95,000 clones, about 96% of which are singletons. Material for sequencing was naive CD4+ T cells sorted from blood. The receptors were gathered from a human donor in good health.

This chain connects TRBV18 to TRBJ2-6, with TRBD2 matching over 7 bases. This CDR3 is 15 amino acids long. Germline V CDR1 and CDR2: KGHSH, LQKENI. V lost 3 bases, J lost 2 bases, and 1 base stayed unmatched. The DNA for the CDR3 is TGTGCCAGCTCACCGGCGGGGGCTGGGGCCAACGTCCTGACTTTC. This encodes CASSPAGAGANVLTF.

The chain combines TRBV11-3 with TRBJ1-1, with 8 bases that match TRBD1. This CDR3 comprises 13 residues. Trimming removed 5 bases from V and 8 bases from J; junction bases left unmatched: 7. The germline V gene has CDR1 SGHNT and CDR2 YENEEA. CDR3 DNA: TGTGCCAGCAGCCGGGACAGGTACTCCGAAGCTTTCTTT. Protein: CASSRDRYSEAFF.

The V call is TRBV6-6, the J call TRBJ2-5; maybe TRBD1 (6 bases). The closer fit of TRBJ2-7 to the DNA end suggests the J call may be wrong. In germline, CDR1 is MNHNY, CDR2 SVGAGI (reference sequence). The CDR3 is 14 amino acids. The CDR3 region is CASSYSQGRYEQYF. The DNA of the CDR3 is TGTGCCAGCAGTTACTCGCAGGGGCGCTACGAGCAGTACTTC.

The chain is built from TRBV19 and TRBJ2-2, with 9 bases matching TRBD2. The germline V gene has CDR1 LNHDA and CDR2 SQIVND (reference sequence). This CDR3 spans 17 amino acids. J gave up 0 bases and V 7 bases, and 9 bases lay outside the gene matches. CDR3 coding DNA: TGTGCCAGTACTGGCGTTAGCGGGGGACCGAACACCGGGGAGCTGTTTTTT. It codes for CASTGVSGGPNTGELFF. The whole variable domain, remainder taken from reference TRBV19 and TRBJ2-2, is DGGITQSPKYLFRKEGQNVTLSCEQNLNHDAMYWYRQDPGQGLRLIYYSQIVNDFQKGDIAEGYSVSREKKESFPLTVTSAQKNPTAFYLCASTGVSGGPNTGELFFGEGSRLTVL.

The genes are TRBV5-6 and TRBJ2-7; D uncertain. The V end lost 3 bases, the J end lost 3 bases, and 13 bases lay between the germline ends. The germline gives CDR1 SGHDT, CDR2 YYEEEE. The CDR3 runs 14 residues. CDR3 nucleotide sequence: TGTGCCAGCAGCTCACTTCAGATTGTCTACGAGCAGTACTTC. Translation gives CASSSLQIVYEQYF.

J is TRBJ2-7 and V is TRBV6-5; D not certain. The CDR3 is 12 amino acids. Germline CDR1 reads MNHEY; CDR2 reads SVGAGI. The V and J ends lost 8 bases and 0 bases respectively, with 8 bases between them. In DNA form, the CDR3 reads TGTGCCAGCTATGACAACTCCTACGAGCAGTACTTC. This translates into CASYDNSYEQYF.

In its sample, this clone was seen once. The chain is built from TRBV29-1 and TRBJ2-3, with a possible D match to TRBD1 (5 bases). CDR1 and CDR2 from the germline V gene are SQVTM and ANQGSEA. This CDR3 has 12 residues. Deletions cut 3 bases from V and 1 base from J, with 5 bases between. For the CDR3, the DNA is TGCAGCGTTGACAGGGGCACAGATACGCAGTATTTT. Its translation is CSVDRGTDTQYF.

The CDR3 sequence: CASSKDRNYNSPLHF. DNA for the CDR3: TGTGCCAGCAGCAAGGACAGGAACTATAATTCACCCCTCCACTTT. The V gene is TRBV7-3, the J gene TRBJ1-6; 7 bases are shared with TRBD1. The J segment lost 3 bases and the V segment lost 5 bases, leaving 4 bases of the junction unmatched. This CDR3 is 15 amino acids long. CDR1 is SGHTA and CDR2 is FQGTGA in the germline V gene.

The chain links TRBV28 to TRBJ1-6; D perhaps matches TRBD1 (5 bases). The CDR3 sequence is 15 residues long. Trimming stripped 2 bases from V and 6 bases from J, with 11 bases between. Germline V gene sequence: CDR1 MDHEN, CDR2 SYDVKM. In DNA form, the CDR3 reads TGTGCCAGCAGTTTAACCCCAGGGAGTAATTCACCCCTCCACTTT. It is translated as CASSLTPGSNSPLHF.

The chain links TRBV7-2 to TRBJ1-6; weak D call: TRBD1 (5 bases). The V gene lost 2 bases and the J gene lost 10 bases, with 12 bases spanning the gap. Germline CDR1 is SGHTA and CDR2 is FQGNSA. This CDR3 has 14 residues. The CDR3 nucleotides read TGTGCCAGCAGCTTAAGCAGGGCGGCCTCACCCCTCCACTTT. This codes for CASSLSRAASPLHF.

The chain employs TRBV28 and TRBJ2-5; 9 nucleotides agree with TRBD1. The CDR3 covers 13 residues. Germline-derived CDR1 and CDR2 are MDHEN and SYDVKM. CDR3 nucleotides: TGTGCTATTTCGGACAGGGGACGGGAGACCCAGTACTTC. Translating gives CAISDRGRETQYF.

CDR3: CASSLLGDTEAFF. The CDR3 DNA reads as TGTGCCAGCAGCCTTCTGGGGGACACTGAAGCTTTCTTT. The chain combines TRBV4-2 with TRBJ1-1; TRBD1 might be the D (5 bases). Trimming stripped 4 bases from V and 3 bases from J, with 9 bases between. The CDR3 sequence is 13 residues long. CDR1 and CDR2 (germline): LGHNA, YNFKEQ.